A selection of T cell receptor beta chains follows, all from one sample in a study of vaccination and CD4 T cells after COVID-19. MiXCR was run by TCRdb on the PCR reads, yielding one entry per CDR3 protein. The sample includes about 8,200 distinct CDR3 sequences, around half of them seen just once. The antigens of these receptors remain unknown. The sequenced sample was CD4+ T cells from blood, cultured in vitro. These receptors came from a human donor in good health. CDR3s include the opening cysteine and the closing phenylalanine or tryptophan. A D gene is named only where the DNA matches it firmly. Clone size, where shown, is once, few, many, or a class for clones that have expanded.

. TRBJ1-1 few TRBV20-1 TGCAGTGCTATGTTTGGGGCGGTGAACACTGAAGCTTTCTTT CSAMFGAVNTEAFF
. TRBJ1-4 . TRBV20-1 TGCAGTGCTAGAGAGCTGAGGGACACTAGTGAAAAACTGTTTTTT CSARELRDTSEKLFF
TRBD2 TRBJ2-5 . TRBV19 TGTGCCAGTAGGGGGGCCGGGACTAGTTCGGAGACCCAGTACTTC CASRGAGTSSETQYF
. TRBJ1-2 . TRBV19 TGTGCCAGTGGCAGGGGATTGGACGGCTACACCTTC CASGRGLDGYTF
TRBD1 TRBJ1-6 medium-sized TRBV20-1 TGCAGTGCTAGAGGCAGGGGGCCGCTTAATTCACCCCTCCACTTT CSARGRGPLNSPLHF
. TRBJ1-1 . TRBV20-1 TGCAGTGCTAGAGATCAAAGGGGGGCCTCCATCCGGGCTTTCTTT CSARDQRGASIRAFF
. TRBJ2-5 . TRBV20-1 TGCAGTGCTAGACTCAGGGCTCAGACCCAGTACTTC CSARLRAQTQYF
TRBD1 TRBJ1-2 . TRBV6-5 TGTGCCAGCAGTTACGGGGGACAGGGTACTAGTGGCTACACCTTC CASSYGGQGTSGYTF
TRBD1 TRBJ2-6 . TRBV20-1 TGCAGTGCCCGGGACAGCGTCCACTCTGGGGCCAACGTCCTGACTTTC CSARDSVHSGANVLTF
TRBD1 TRBJ1-5 few TRBV7-2 TGTGCCAGCAGCCTTGGGGACAGCCCAAATCAGCCCCAGCATTTT CASSLGDSPNQPQHF
TRBD2 TRBJ2-5 . TRBV20-1 TGCAGTGCTAGAGATAGCGGGGGGGATCAAGAGACCCAGTACTTC CSARDSGGDQETQYF
TRBD2 TRBJ2-7 few TRBV7-8 TGTGCCAGCAGCTTAGCTAGCGGGGGCTCCTACGAGCAGTACTTC CASSLASGGSYEQYF
. TRBJ1-1 . TRBV6-5 TGTGCCAGCAGTTACCTCGCGGGCCCTAACACTGAAGCTTTCTTT CASSYLAGPNTEAFF
. TRBJ1-6 few TRBV10-3 TGTGCCATCAGGCAATCTCAGATTCAGAATTCACCCCTCCACTTT CAIRQSQIQNSPLHF
. TRBJ1-3 . TRBV20-1 TGCAGTGCTAGAGATCCGGGCTCTGGAAACACCATATATTTT CSARDPGSGNTIYF
. TRBJ1-6 . TRBV30 TGTGCCTGGAGTGTATCCAATAGTAATTCACCCCTCCACTTT CAWSVSNSNSPLHF
. TRBJ2-7 . TRBV20-1 TGCAGTGCCCCCCTGGGGGAAGTCTTCTACGAGCAGTACTTC CSAPLGEVFYEQYF
TRBD1 TRBJ2-3 few TRBV20-1 TGCAGTGCTAGAGGACGGTCCCTCAGGGGGCATGTAGATACGCAGTATTTT CSARGRSLRGHVDTQYF
. TRBJ1-2 . TRBV7-8 TGTGCCAGCAGCTCCTCGGACGCCTCTTGGGGCTACACCTTC CASSSSDASWGYTF
. TRBJ2-2 . TRBV21-1 TGTGCCAGCAGCAAACTAGCGGGAACGAACACCGGGGAGCTGTTTTTT CASSKLAGTNTGELFF
. TRBJ1-1 . TRBV19 TGTGCCAGTAGTATTGGCCCCGGGACGTGGACTGAAGCTTTCTTT CASSIGPGTWTEAFF